The clone carrying this T cell receptor beta chain was seen ten or more times. As yet, its antigen is unknown. Unmatched junction bases numbered 12, after V lost 8 bases and J lost 4 bases. Per the germline V gene, CDR1 is LGHNA and CDR2 is YNFKEQ. The CDR3 spans 15 residues. Preparation of the TCRbeta library was carried out with unique molecular identifiers. One entry per CDR3 protein, called by TCRdb with MiXCR from the PCR reads. Of 250,000 to 300,000 distinct CDR3 sequences listed, roughly 9.1% are singletons. The data belong to a study of T-cell reconstitution after alpha-beta-depleted transplantation in children. Points from the study as a whole: After transplant, high TCRbeta diversity at day 60 in some patients arose from surviving recipient T cells and thymic progenitors.

The TCR originated in a boy under three years old with acute myeloid leukemia, due to receive a stem cell transplant. Sequenced here: PBMCs, sampled before TCRalphabeta/CD19-depleted stem cell transplant. The chain couples TRBV4-2 to TRBJ2-7; 9 bases line up with TRBD2. CDR3 loop: CASRPLAGEAYEQYF. For the CDR3, the DNA is TGTGCCAGCCGACCGTTAGCGGGAGAGGCTTACGAGCAGTACTTC.